There are many counts of the clone carrying this T cell receptor beta chain. TCRdb re-analysed the 5' RACE reads in MiXCR, keeping a single row per CDR3 protein. The sample carries some 60,000 distinct CDR3 sequences, about 10% recorded once. This entry belongs to a study of neurological immune-mediated disorders. The time point is: longitudinal time-point 2. Sequencing was done on a sample of PBMCs. The TCR was taken from a man under 40 in good health.

CDR3 protein: CASSFMSSGSHEQFF. The CDR3 region has the DNA TGCGCCAGCAGCTTTATGTCTAGCGGGAGCCATGAGCAGTTCTTC. V is TRBV5-1 and J is TRBJ2-1; TRBD2 aligns across 10 bases. The CDR3 sequence is 15 residues long. The J segment lost 8 bases and the V segment lost 2 bases, leaving 7 bases of the junction unmatched. CDR1 SGHRS and CDR2 YFSETQ come from the germline V gene.